This T cell receptor (beta chain) emerged from a study of identical twins. Study results and limitations: Twin-shared out-of-frame alpha sequences were enriched for low generation probability. Beta clonotypes that were abundant in cord blood contained fewer insertions, a pattern absent from memory repertoires. Potential partial confounding of zero-insertion analyses by invariant MAIT and iNKT cells was noted.

This clonotype occurred a few times. Its antigen remains unknown. CDR1 is LGHDT, CDR2 YNNKEL, per germline (reference sequence). The CDR3 is 13 amino acids. Trimming at V came to 2 bases and at J to 10 bases, leaving 5 bases not matched to a gene. Using its own MiXCR run on the 5' RACE reads, TCRdb lists one record per CDR3 protein. The sample has about 100,000 distinct CDR3 sequences; 5.5% to 7% are singletons. The sequencing sample was made of memory T cells sorted from blood. This chain connects TRBV3-1 to TRBJ1-1, with 9 bases aligning to TRBD1. This TCR was sampled from a woman aged 45-59 years in good health. For the CDR3, the DNA is TGTGCCAGCAGCCAACGCGTGGACAGGGGAGCTTTCTTT. It is translated as CASSQRVDRGAFF.